The present T cell receptor beta chain was sequenced within a study of T cells in localized non-small cell lung cancer (dated by TCRdb to the early 2020s). Turning to the overall study: The study examined T cell repertoires in a few hundred patients with early-stage NSCLC and compared tumors with uninvolved tumor-adjacent lungs. NSCLC patients had a mean age of approximately 66 years, and about 140 were male and over 85 female. The cohort consisted of under 300 treatment-naive NSCLC patients whose localized lung tumors had been resected.

The immunoSEQ Assay was used to sequence TCR beta CDR3 regions from DNA. The authors' analysis ran thus. To compute T cell density, TCR beta template counts were normalized to usable DNA, which was estimated by amplifying housekeeping genes. Using the preseqR package, richness was estimated by extrapolating to 120,000 templates for tissue samples and 400,000 templates for PBMC samples. Clonality was calculated as one minus Pielou's evenness. Differential abundance testing on productive amino-acid clonotypes, with a minimum total count of 5 and an alpha of 0.1, was used to identify tissue-enriched TCRs. Repertoire overlap between compartments was quantified with the Jaccard Index and Morisita Overlap Index. GLIPH grouped TCR beta CDR3s together with public tetramer-defined viral CDR3s, and a viral motif had to include at least three viral sequences and also show V-gene enrichment. TCRdb holds this immuneACCESS table with in-frame rearrangements only. Some clones are missing; in checked studies, unresolved V genes explain under half, and the rest has no known cause. V and J calls and clone size come straight from that table; D and trimming were deduced from the DNA. The sample includes about 41,000 clones, with approximately 80% observed a single time. The top ten clones comprise 7.5% to 8% of the sample.

Reading the germline V gene (reference sequence) gives CDR1 SEHNR and CDR2 FQNEAQ. V lost 11 bases and J lost 8 bases, and the count of bases not matched to a germline gene is 14. CDR3 length: 14 amino acids, cysteine to phenylalanine. CDR3 DNA is the only sequence kept; it has 42 bases, read in frame from the first base. The paper as a whole reports these results and caveats: Higher blood T cell density associated with longer overall survival, while higher adjacent-lung clonality associated with shorter survival. Of the top 100 tumor clones, a median of 57 were detected in paired uninvolved adjacent lung; about 28 were also among that lung's top 100. Because the study design was exploratory, TCR variables were selected using unadjusted p-values without false-discovery rate correction. The highest T cell clonality was observed in uninvolved tumor-adjacent lung, where clonality exceeded that of tumor, suggesting that antigenic responses were more focused in uninvolved tumor-adjacent lung. Multi-region tumor sequencing was not performed, so intratumor heterogeneity could not be excluded.

About this clone itself: The antigen it binds to is not known. There are no base qualities to consult, and no much larger clone falls within one base.

At diagnosis, tumor, uninvolved tumor-adjacent lung and peripheral blood were collected and then preserved as a mix of FFPE and fresh-frozen material. Blood samples were analyzed as peripheral blood mononuclear cells for TCR repertoire profiling. The source was PBMCs, collected before any cancer treatment. This sequence was found in a man between 40 and 70 years old with stage II lung adenocarcinoma. Recombination joined TRBV7-9 with TRBJ2-1; 8 junctional bases match TRBD2. The CDR3 protein sequence reads: CAVPHRAGGYEQFF. Here is the DNA: TGTGCCGTGCCGCATCGGGCGGGGGGCTATGAGCAGTTCTTC.